Listed here are 32 T cell receptor beta chains from one sample, sequenced in a study of early T cells in non-severe SARS-CoV-2 infection. TCRdb analysed the 5' RACE reads with MiXCR anew, one entry per CDR3 protein. Of 20,000 to 25,000 distinct CDR3 sequences listed, approximately 4.4% were seen once; the top ten hold approximately 15%. Sequenced: whole blood. The receptors shown here come from an adult who was a healthcare worker with PCR-confirmed SARS-CoV-2 infection or an uninfected control (not recorded which).

There are many counts of this clonotype. This chain connects TRBV29-1 to TRBJ2-5; D gene uncertain. The CDR3 runs 12 residues. Germline V lookup: CDR1 SQVTM, CDR2 ANQGSEA. With 4 bases removed from V and 2 bases from J, the gap between germline ends came to 8 bases. CDR3 bases: TGCAGCGTTGTGCCCCAACAAGAGACCCAGTACTTC. Translation gives CSVVPQQETQYF.

V gene TRBV2 combines with J gene TRBJ2-5; tentative D call: TRBD1 (5 bases). V gave up 5 bases and J gave up 4 bases, with 23 bases separating them. From germline, CDR1 is SNHLY and CDR2 FYNNEI. The CDR3 runs 17 residues. The chain's CDR3 is CASSPRQSQFVRETQYF. Here the CDR3 DNA reads TGTGCCAGCAGTCCAAGACAGTCCCAGTTCGTAAGAGAGACCCAGTACTTC.

This clonotype was picked up many times. The chain employs TRBV24-1 and TRBJ2-2, with TRBD2 identical over 12 bases. From germline, CDR1 is KGHDR and CDR2 SFDVKD. This CDR3 spans 18 amino acids. V trimming: 0 bases; J trimming: 5 bases; junction bases outside the gene matches: 6. The CDR3 DNA sequence: TGTGCCACCAGTGATTTGTCGACTAGCGGGGGTAGGACCGGGGAGCTGTTTTTT. Amino acids: CATSDLSTSGGRTGELFF.

This clonotype was counted at least ten times. The chain carries TRBV18 and TRBJ2-3; no firm D call. CDR3 length equals 12 residues. V was pared by 3 bases and J by 4 bases, with 5 bases between. Looked up from germline, CDR1 is KGHSH and CDR2 is LQKENI. Written as DNA, the CDR3 is TGTGCCAGCTCACCGGTGGCAGATACGCAGTATTTT. It is translated as CASSPVADTQYF.

This clonotype showed up just a few times. The chain has TRBV29-1 and TRBJ2-3; TRBD1 agrees at 12 bases. Trimming took 3 bases from V and 2 from J; bases not matched to a gene: 0. Germline loops: CDR1 SQVTM, CDR2 ANQGSEA. The CDR3 consists of 14 residues. CDR3 DNA: TGCAGCGTTGAGGGACAGGGGGCCACAGATACGCAGTATTTT. It yields the protein CSVEGQGATDTQYF.

This clonotype was counted ten times or more. The chain carries TRBV11-1 and TRBJ1-1; D is unclear. The CDR3 is 13 residues long. Per the germline V gene, CDR1 is SGHAT and CDR2 is FQDESV (reference sequence). V lost 11 bases and J 0 bases, leaving 13 bases between the germline ends. DNA for the CDR3: TGTGCCGCCGGACCCGCGGTGAACACTGAAGCTTTCTTT. Its protein product is CAAGPAVNTEAFF.

This clonotype was counted at least ten times. The chain is built from TRBV12-3 or TRBV12-4 and TRBJ1-4; D gene ambiguous. The CDR3 is 12 residues long. With 7 bases removed from V and 6 bases from J, the gap between germline ends came to 9 bases. The chain's CDR3 is CASTAEDEKLFF. As DNA, the CDR3 is TGTGCCAGCACCGCCGAAGATGAAAAACTGTTTTTT.

This sequence joins TRBV12-5 and TRBJ2-1, with 9 bases that match TRBD2. Germline CDR1 LGHNT, CDR2 FRNRAP. V lost 3 bases to trimming and J lost 8 bases; unmatched junction nucleotides: 8. The CDR3 runs 15 residues. CDR3 bases: TGTGCTAGTGGTTTAAGCGGGGGGCCAGGGGATGAGCAGTTCTTC. Translation gives CASGLSGGPGDEQFF. Full variable domain (rest looked up from reference TRBV12-5 and TRBJ2-1): DARVTQTPRHKVTEMGQEVTMRCQPILGHNTVFWYRQTMMQGLELLAYFRNRAPLDDSGMPKDRFSAEMPDATLATLKIQPSEPRDSAVYFCASGLSGGPGDEQFFGPGTRLTVL.

The gene calls are TRBV7-9 and TRBJ1-3; unclear D gene. Germline CDR1 and CDR2: SEHNR and FQNEAQ (reference sequence). CDR3 length: 16 amino acids. V lost 4 bases and J 0 bases, leaving 13 bases between the germline ends. Here the CDR3 reads CASSSTLRSSGNTIYF. Written as DNA, the CDR3 is TGTGCCAGCAGCTCTACTTTGAGGAGCTCTGGAAACACCATATATTTT.

The rearrangement links TRBV6-5 to TRBJ2-3, with D possibly matching TRBD2 (6 bases). Trimming removed 6 bases from V and 3 bases from J, with 25 bases in between. This CDR3 is 18 amino acids long. Germline loops: CDR1 MNHEY, CDR2 SVGAGI. CDR3 amino acids: CASSSSGGSPGETDTQYF. The CDR3 DNA is TGTGCCAGCAGCTCCTCCGGGGGTAGCCCGGGGGAGACAGATACGCAGTATTTT.

This clonotype was seen a few times. The chain has TRBV4-3 and TRBJ2-2; TRBD1 matches at 8 bases. V shed 4 bases and J 5 bases; nucleotides not matched to a gene: 9. This CDR3 region has 16 residues. Germline V lookup: CDR1 LGHNA, CDR2 YSLEER. The chain's CDR3 is CASSPARTGSTGELFF. CDR3 nucleotides: TGCGCCAGCAGCCCCGCTAGGACAGGGTCGACCGGGGAGCTGTTTTTT.

This clonotype was counted at least ten times. The chain links TRBV29-1 to TRBJ1-1; D is undetermined. Trimming removed 3 bases from V and 3 bases from J, with 8 bases in between. Germline-derived CDR1 and CDR2 are SQVTM and ANQGSEA. CDR3 length equals 12 residues. The DNA of the CDR3 is TGCAGCGTTGACATGTCGGACACTGAAGCTTTCTTT. Translation gives CSVDMSDTEAFF.

This clonotype was found a few times. The chain links TRBV12-3 or TRBV12-4 to TRBJ1-6, with TRBD1 identical over 7 bases. J gave up 7 bases and V 6 bases, and 3 bases lay outside the gene matches. The CDR3 covers 13 residues. CDR3 bases: TGTGCCAGCAGACCACAGGGGAATTCACCCCTCCACTTT. Translating gives CASRPQGNSPLHF.

This clonotype was observed a handful of times. J is TRBJ2-7 and V is TRBV18, with D tentatively TRBD2 (7 bases). CDR1 is KGHSH and CDR2 is LQKENI in the germline V gene. Trimming stripped 5 bases from V and 7 bases from J, with 24 bases between. This CDR3 is 16 amino acids long. CDR3 sequence (DNA): TGTGCCAGCTCAGGGGAAACGGGGGGCGCGTTCCTGGAGCAGTACTTC. Translating gives CASSGETGGAFLEQYF. Complete variable domain (other parts from reference TRBV18 and TRBJ2-7): NAGVMQNPRHLVRRRGQEARLRCSPMKGHSHVYWYRQLPEEGLKFMVYLQKENIIDESGMPKERFSAEFPKEGPSILRIQQVVRGDSAAYFCASSGETGGAFLEQYFGPGTRLTVT.

The chain uses TRBV6-6 and TRBJ1-2; 7 bases agree with TRBD1. Losses at the gene ends were 6 bases for V and 7 bases for J; bases not matched to a gene: 11. This CDR3 spans 14 amino acids. Germline V gene sequence: CDR1 MNHNY, CDR2 SVGAGI (reference sequence). The CDR3 region is CASSRDRDSIGYTF. CDR3 bases: TGTGCCAGCAGCCGTGACAGGGATAGTATTGGCTACACCTTC.

The sample holds many counts of this clonotype. The genes are TRBV11-2 and TRBJ2-1; D call uncertain. V lost 2 bases, J lost 0 bases, and 11 bases lay in between. Germline CDR1 is SGHAT and CDR2 is FQNNGV. This CDR3 is 16 amino acids long. CDR3 residues: CASSLSQSDSYNEQFF. CDR3 in DNA: TGTGCCAGCAGCTTAAGTCAGTCGGACTCCTACAATGAGCAGTTCTTC.

Judged by abundance, this clonotype is medium-sized. The chain employs TRBV9 and TRBJ2-2; D possibly corresponds to TRBD1 (6 bases). The V and J ends lost 0 bases and 6 bases respectively, with 12 bases between them. The CDR3 length is 15 residues. CDR1 and CDR2 (germline): SGDLS, YYNGEE. CDR3 loop: CASSVAYRAAGELFF. As DNA, the CDR3 is TGTGCCAGCAGCGTAGCTTACAGGGCGGCCGGGGAGCTGTTTTTT.

This clonotype was seen only a few times. The chain is built from TRBV12-3 or TRBV12-4 and TRBJ2-7; D gene ambiguous. This CDR3 contains 12 residues. The V end lost 0 bases, the J end lost 5 bases, and 5 bases lay between the germline ends. The CDR3 sequence: CASSLAGNEQYF. The DNA of the CDR3 is TGTGCCAGCAGTTTAGCGGGAAACGAGCAGTACTTC.

There are many counts of this clonotype. Written as DNA, the CDR3 is TGTGCCAGCAGCTTAACGGGGACTGGGGCCAACGTCCTGACTTTC. It codes for CASSLTGTGANVLTF. The V and J genes are TRBV7-3 and TRBJ2-6; D gene uncertain. V lost 0 bases, J lost 2 bases, and 5 bases lay in between. The germline gives CDR1 SGHTA, CDR2 FQGTGA. This CDR3 spans 15 amino acids.

V is TRBV15 and J is TRBJ2-7; weak D call: TRBD2 (5 bases). Germline V gene data show CDR1 as LNHNV and CDR2 as YYDKDF (reference sequence). Trimming took 0 bases from V and 4 from J, leaving 10 bases between them. The CDR3 consists of 14 residues. The CDR3 here is CATSREMREYEQYF. The CDR3 DNA follows: TGTGCCACCAGCAGAGAAATGAGGGAGTACGAGCAGTACTTC.

This clonotype has ten or more counts. The chain carries TRBV9 and TRBJ2-7, with D perhaps assigned TRBD1 or TRBD2 (5 bases each). The V and J ends lost 2 bases and 6 bases respectively, with 15 bases between them. The CDR3 has 14 amino acids. Germline CDR1 and CDR2: SGDLS and YYNGEE. CDR3 sequence (DNA): TGTGCCAGCAGCGTCCGGGACGTCGCCGGCGAGCAGTACTTC. It codes for CASSVRDVAGEQYF.

This clonotype was detected ten times or more. The chain couples TRBV7-3 to TRBJ2-3; D might be TRBD2 (6 bases). Germline V gene lookup returns CDR1 SGHTA and CDR2 FQGTGA. The V gene lost 5 bases and the J gene lost 2 bases, with 8 bases spanning the gap. The CDR3 has 13 residues. The CDR3 here is CASSGGYTDTQYF. The CDR3, as DNA: TGTGCCAGCAGCGGGGGGTACACAGATACGCAGTATTTT.

The chain employs TRBV11-3 and TRBJ2-7; D may be TRBD2 (6 bases). The V gene's germline CDR1 is SGHNT and CDR2 YENEEA. V gave up 5 bases and J gave up 5 bases, with 16 bases separating them. CDR3 length: 14 amino acids. CDR3 in amino acids: CASSRGAIDNEQYF. CDR3 bases: TGTGCCAGCAGCCGCGGGGCAATAGATAACGAGCAGTACTTC.

J is TRBJ2-1 and V is TRBV5-4; TRBD2 matches at 9 bases. Germline V gene data show CDR1 as SGHNT and CDR2 as YYREEE (reference sequence). The CDR3 totals 16 residues. J lost 4 bases, V lost 2 bases, and 7 bases had no gene match. Written as DNA, the CDR3 is TGTGCCAGCAGCTTTACTCGGCTAGCGGGGTACAATGAGCAGTTCTTC. Translation gives CASSFTRLAGYNEQFF. The full variable domain, rest sourced from reference TRBV5-4 and TRBJ2-1, is ETGVTQSPTHLIKTRGQQVTLRCSSQSGHNTVSWYQQALGQGPQFIFQYYREEENGRGNFPPRFSGLQFPNYSSELNVNALELDDSALYLCASSFTRLAGYNEQFFGPGTRLTVL.

This clonotype was seen only a few times. The chain couples TRBV19 to TRBJ2-7; 11 bases are a match to TRBD1. The junction had 6 bases not matched to a gene; V was cut back by 6 bases and J by 5 bases. This CDR3 is built from 14 residues. Germline CDR1 reads LNHDA; CDR2 reads SQIVND (reference sequence). The CDR3 DNA reads as TGTGCCAGTAGCCCTGGACAGGGGGCAAACGAGCAGTACTTC. As protein: CASSPGQGANEQYF.

The rearrangement joins TRBV20-1 to TRBJ2-5; 10 nucleotides line up with TRBD2. The germline V gene encodes CDR1 DFQATT and CDR2 SNEGSKA (reference sequence). With 1 base clipped from V and 2 bases from J, the junction kept 10 bases outside the gene matches. The CDR3 is 17 amino acids. The CDR3 DNA sequence: TGCAGTGCTAGAGGGGGCCCTAGCGGGGGACTTCAAGAGACCCAGTACTTC. Translated: CSARGGPSGGLQETQYF.

This clonotype was found a few times. The rearrangement uses TRBV29-1 and TRBJ2-7; 10 nucleotides line up with TRBD1. CDR1 and CDR2 (germline): SQVTM, ANQGSEA. The junction had 4 bases not matched to a gene; V was cut back by 6 bases and J by 5 bases. This CDR3 comprises 12 residues. The CDR3 spells CSVAGTGDEQYF. CDR3 coding DNA: TGCAGCGTGGCCGGGACAGGGGACGAGCAGTACTTC.

This clonotype has ten or more counts. V and J are TRBV5-1 and TRBJ2-5; TRBD2 is a possible D gene (5 bases). V lost 0 bases to trimming and J lost 2 bases, with 11 bases between them. The germline V gene encodes CDR1 SGHRS and CDR2 YFSETQ. This CDR3 spans 15 amino acids. The CDR3 coding sequence is TGCGCCAGCAGCTTGGGCGGGCCGATGCAAGAGACCCAGTACTTC. Protein: CASSLGGPMQETQYF.

The genes are TRBV4-1 and TRBJ1-1; unclear D gene. The CDR3 has 17 amino acids. CDR1 and CDR2 (germline): MGHRA, YSYEKL. V was pared by 1 base and J by 2 bases, with 17 bases between. This CDR3 reads CASSQVERAVVNTEAFF. DNA of the CDR3: TGCGCCAGCAGCCAAGTGGAGAGGGCAGTAGTAAACACTGAAGCTTTCTTT.

This clonotype was detected a few times. V gene TRBV20-1 combines with J gene TRBJ2-7; 7 nucleotides align to TRBD1. Germline CDR1 reads DFQATT; CDR2 reads SNEGSKA (reference sequence). CDR3 length equals 14 residues. Losses at the gene ends were 5 bases for V and 0 bases for J; bases not matched to a gene: 7. This chain's CDR3 is CSAPDRESSYEQYF. CDR3 DNA sequence: TGCAGTGCTCCCGACAGGGAAAGCTCCTACGAGCAGTACTTC.

This clonotype has at least ten counts. The rearrangement links TRBV29-1 to TRBJ2-7; unclear D gene. The CDR3 sequence is 13 residues long. Trimming removed 6 bases from V and 3 bases from J, with 15 bases in between. Germline loops: CDR1 SQVTM, CDR2 ANQGSEA. In DNA form, the CDR3 reads TGCAGCGTCGAGGACGGACCGGTCTACGAGCAGTACTTC. Protein product: CSVEDGPVYEQYF.

This clonotype turned up a few times. The germline gene is not matched at one end of the junction; a read error may be the cause. V usage is TRBV29-1 and J usage is TRBJ1-1, with unresolved D. The CDR3 spans 9 residues. CDR1 is SQVTM, CDR2 ANQGSEA, per germline. CDR3 sequence (DNA): TGCAGCGTTGCGGGGAGATCTAATTTT. Encoded protein: CSVAGRSNF. The whole variable domain, remainder taken from reference TRBV29-1 and TRBJ1-1, is SAVISQKPSRDICQRGTSLTIQCQVDSQVTMMFWYRQQPGQSLTLIATANQGSEATYESGFVIDKFPISRPNLTFSTLTVSNMSPEDSSIYLCSVAGRSNFGQGTRLTVV.